This note documents a single TCR beta chain sequence. Its binding antigen is unknown. Base-call qualities are not available, and no considerably larger clone is one nucleotide away. This sample stems from a study of blood T cells in healthy people across ages (dated by TCRdb to the mid-2010s). Notes on the research overall: In model experiments, template switching captured roughly one uniquely barcoded TCR beta cDNA molecule for every two T cells. The study measured age-related changes in TCR beta repertoire diversity using deep sequencing normalized with unique cDNA molecular identifiers. The donors were divided into four age groups: young (average about 16 years), middle-aged (approximately 39), aged (roughly 60) and long-lived (about 84). The study analyzed two additional independent replicas of 1 million unique cDNA reads from the same blood draw for two donors, one aged 18 to 29 and one aged 80 or older. What the study reported, not specific to this receptor: Because the CMV infection status of the donors was unknown, age-related changes in expanded clonotypes may potentially have been confounded. Compared with the aged group, the long-lived group had more naive CD4+ T cells, fewer expanded clones and increased TCR diversity, a pattern suggesting age selection. The percentage of naive T cells measured by flow cytometry correlated strongly with observed TCR beta diversity. Bulk unsorted PBMC profiling prevented conclusive comparison of naive and antigen-experienced compartments. As age increased, observed TCR beta diversity per million T cells dropped in a roughly linear way, and a significant reduction was already evident by age 40. Estimates of total diversity based on one million sequenced T cells were regarded as lower bounds and as underestimates.

The V end loses 3 bases and the J end loses 2 bases, and a stretch of 7 bases separates them. From the cysteine through the phenylalanine, the CDR3 covers 13 amino acids. The CDR3 DNA has 39 bases and is translated from base 1. The method was 5' RACE. The run used an Illumina HiSeq 2500. A second PCR of about 6 to 11 cycles was run with a J-beta primer mix and a sample-barcoded 5' primer. A unique molecular identifier was introduced onto each TCR beta cDNA molecule by a template-switch 5' adaptor carrying 12 random nucleotides. Each sample yielded at least 2.5 million CDR3-containing paired-end reads. The Mint cDNA synthesis kit, primed by a TRBC-specific oligonucleotide, was used to synthesize first-strand cDNA from all RNA. After uracil-DNA glycosylase treatment, a first 18-cycle PCR used universal primers M1SS and BC2_uni_R on all cDNA. The published analysis was carried out like this. For normalization, 1 million high-quality reads, each with a distinct molecular identifier, were randomly selected from each sample. Reads sharing molecular identifiers were discarded rather than binned into consensus sequences. MiTCR, with a Q25 quality threshold and the strictest error-elimination algorithm, was used for CDR3 identification, clonotype clustering and error correction. Lower-bound total TCR beta diversity was estimated with a nonparametric unseen species model using Euler transformation. The public reads were quality trimmed at Q25 with fastp and then assembled into clones with MiXCR by TCRdb, keeping productive beta chains. Rows matching on CDR3 protein sequence are summarized as one entry with the most common DNA and genes. V and J calls and clone size were set by TCRdb, not the authors. In all, the sample holds approximately 780,000 distinct CDR3 sequences, and about a quarter of those were seen once. The top ten clonotypes cover 3% of the sample.

Systemically healthy Caucasian individuals from Russia, 39 in total and aged 6 to 90 years, were included as donors. Ten milliliters of peripheral blood were drawn from each donor into EDTA-treated Vacutainer tubes. Ficoll-Paque density-gradient centrifugation was used to isolate PBMCs, with at least 6.5 million obtained per sample. Total RNA was extracted from PBMCs with Trizol reagent, with at least 6 micrograms obtained per sample. The percentages of naive CD45RAhigh/CD27high T cells were determined by flow cytometry on a PBMC aliquot from every donor. The same sample was also studied in work on T cells of mothers and their children. From the second report: Donors were nine systemically healthy Caucasian individuals: three mothers and their six children. cDNA synthesis used all of the extracted RNA, with around 1.5 ug of RNA in each 15 ul reaction. Sample barcodes and 2-4 random nucleotides were added via the M1S primer in the second PCR. More than 9 million TCR beta CDR3 reads were obtained from each mother, and millions of reads were obtained from each child. Thymic selection shapes the output of TCR recombination in a similar way in related and unrelated pairs, and inherited differences have a minor effect. Normalized repertoire overlap was always found to be slightly, but never significantly, higher in related mother-child pairs than in unrelated mother-child pairs. No persistent microchimeric T cell clones were detected, at a sensitivity of approximately 90 clones per million clonotypes. In the study, deep NGS was used to compare the TCR beta repertoires of mothers and children, and features distinguishing related mother-child pairs from unrelated individuals were sought. Mothers averaged about 37 +/- 4 years of age and children averaged about 10 +/- 4 years. After adapter ligation was performed with NEBNext reagents, the libraries were sequenced on an Illumina HiSeq 2000 with 100+100 nt paired-end reads. To prevent cross-contamination, the mother and child libraries were prepared a month apart and were sequenced in separate runs. Each donor had between about 450,000 and 2,100,000 distinct TCR beta clonotypes identified. Naive TCR beta clonotypes were estimated from low-frequency clonotypes matched to each donor's FACS-determined naive share, without sorting.

Sequenced sample: blood. The sequence links TRBV12-3 or TRBV12-4 to TRBJ2-5; the best D guess is TRBD2, with 5 bases matching. The source is a boy younger than 18 in good health. The CDR3 region reads CASSFWEQETQYF. Here is the DNA: TGTGCCAGCAGTTTTTGGGAGCAAGAGACCCAGTACTTC.